This record looks at one TCR beta chain sequence and its context. Its antigen is unknown. No base quality information exists; no much larger clone differs at one position. Taken from cysteine to phenylalanine, the CDR3 has 13 residues. The DNA shown is the 39-base CDR3, in frame from base 1. CDR1 and CDR2, looked up from the germline V gene (reference sequence), are SEHNR and FQNEAQ. V gives up 7 bases and J gives up 2 bases, and the segment between their germline ends measures 10 bases. The sample originates from a study of T cells in tumors after PD-1 blockade (dated by TCRdb to about 2019). Some background on the complete study: Exclusion criteria were prior checkpoint blockade, use of systemic immunosuppressants, or recent radiotherapy or other anti-cancer therapy within 4 weeks. Pembrolizumab 200 mg every 3 weeks or cemiplimab 350 mg every 2 weeks was administered to patients. Ongoing daily vismodegib 150 mg was also given to a subset of patients during anti-PD-1 treatment. On average, peripheral blood samples yielded 40,000 or so unique clonotypes and some 110,000 TCR templates (range roughly 24,679-257,772). The study performed paired single-cell RNA and TCR sequencing on site-matched tumors from BCC or SCC patients before and after anti-PD-1 therapy. Bulk TCR sequencing was performed on about 10 peripheral blood samples from 5 or 6 patients to compare blood and tumor clonotypes. Clinical response was assessed using RECIST version 1.1.

The intended sense of this specimen's time point label: before anti-PD-1 therapy. For bulk TCRbeta sequencing, genomic DNA was extracted from tumor biopsies or peripheral blood, and input amounts ranged from about 600 ng to 6,500 ng. Every patient had histologically proven advanced or metastatic basal or squamous cell carcinoma and was a poor candidate for surgical resection. The basal cell carcinoma cohort was made up of roughly eleven patients, and bulk tumor TCR sequencing was performed for seven or eight of these patients. The investigation overall reported the following: The source of novel T cell clones was not identified and could include lymphoid organs or rare unexpanded clones within the tumor or its periphery. Roughly 43% of tumor TCR clonotypes were found in blood, and some novel exhausted tumor clones appeared in pre-treatment blood, suggesting peripheral recruitment.

The immunoSEQ platform was used for deep TCRbeta sequencing. The published analysis was carried out like this. Only productive rearrangements were exported from the immunoSEQ Analyzer for further analysis. T cell phenotypes were assigned to bulk TCRbeta clonotypes by matching the clonotypes to single-cell RNA+TCR-seq clones with the same TCRbeta sequence. Clone enrichment in tumor was computed as tumor frequency divided by PBMC frequency from bulk TCR sequencing. TCRs were grouped by GLIPH into specificity groups, defined as clusters of distinct TCRs likely recognizing common antigens via shared CDR3 motifs. The clones in this table, taken by TCRdb from immuneACCESS, are in-frame only. Not every clone is retained; where verified, under half of the shortfall comes from an unresolved V gene, and the cause of the rest is unknown. V and J calls and clone size follow that table, whereas D and trimming were derived from the DNA. The sample table shows roughly 50,000 clones, and roughly 80% are seen once. More than 3.5% of the sample lies in the top ten.

This chain joins TRBV7-9 to TRBJ2-3; too little of a D gene remains to name it. This sequence originates from a human donor with basal cell carcinoma. The sequences come from PBMCs, collected before anti-PD-1 treatment. Read as DNA, the sequence is TGTGCCAGCATCAGGCGGACCACAGATACGCAGTATTTT. Its translation is CASIRRTTDTQYF.